This T cell receptor (beta chain) was retrieved from a study of T cell responses to AZD1222 COVID-19 vaccine. Study-level points and caveats: Baseline antibody screening turned up just a handful of seropositive AZD1222 recipients.

Per the germline V gene, CDR1 is LGHDT and CDR2 is YNNKEL (reference sequence). Trimming removed 5 bases from V and 1 base from J; junction bases left unmatched: 4. There are 14 residues in the CDR3. A note on this clone: Its antigen remains unknown.

Sequencing used immunoSEQ multiplex PCR; TCRdb keeps in-frame clones, though not all of them. The sample lists 200,000 to 250,000 clones; about 93% were seen once. This sequence joins TRBV3-1 (or the pseudogene TRBV3-2) and TRBJ1-1, with 7 bases that match TRBD1. Sample: peripheral blood, taken on day 0 of MenACWY control vaccination. This TCR derives from an adult in good health. In nucleotides, the CDR3 is TGTGCCAGCAGCTATAGACAGGGGAACACTGAAGCTTTCTTT. Encoded protein: CASSYRQGNTEAFF.